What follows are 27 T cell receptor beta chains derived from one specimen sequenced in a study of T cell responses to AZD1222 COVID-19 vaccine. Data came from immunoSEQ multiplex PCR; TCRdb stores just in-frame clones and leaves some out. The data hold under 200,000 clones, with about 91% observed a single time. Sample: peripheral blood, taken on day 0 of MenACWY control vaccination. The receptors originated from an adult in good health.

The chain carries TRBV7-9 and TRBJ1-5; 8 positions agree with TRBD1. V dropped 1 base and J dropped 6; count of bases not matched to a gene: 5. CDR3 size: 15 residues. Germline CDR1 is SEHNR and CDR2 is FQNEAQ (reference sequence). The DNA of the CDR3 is TGTGCCAGCAGCTTAGGAGGACAGGGCGGTCAGCCCCAGCATTTT. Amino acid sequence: CASSLGGQGGQPQHF.

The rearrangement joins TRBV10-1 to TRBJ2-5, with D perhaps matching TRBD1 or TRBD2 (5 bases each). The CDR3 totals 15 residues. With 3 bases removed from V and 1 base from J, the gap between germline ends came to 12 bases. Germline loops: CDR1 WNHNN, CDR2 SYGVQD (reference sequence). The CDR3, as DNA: TGCGCCAGCAGTGAAAATCCCGGGACCCAAGAGACCCAGTACTTC. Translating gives CASSENPGTQETQYF.

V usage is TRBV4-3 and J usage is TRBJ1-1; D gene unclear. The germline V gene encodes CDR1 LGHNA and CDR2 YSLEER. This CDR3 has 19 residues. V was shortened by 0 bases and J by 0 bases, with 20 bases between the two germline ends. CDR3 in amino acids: CASSQEYGPGGIMNTEAFF. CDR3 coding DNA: TGCGCCAGCAGCCAAGAATACGGACCCGGTGGGATCATGAACACTGAAGCTTTCTTT.

The DNA for the CDR3 is TGTGCCAGCAGTTACTCCGGGACAGCCAACACAGATACGCAGTATTTT. It encodes CASSYSGTANTDTQYF. The genes are TRBV6-5 and TRBJ2-3; the match to TRBD1 covers 7 bases. With V trimmed by 0 bases and J by 2 bases, 5 bases remained unmatched. The CDR3 is 16 residues long. Germline values: CDR1 MNHEY, CDR2 SVGAGI.

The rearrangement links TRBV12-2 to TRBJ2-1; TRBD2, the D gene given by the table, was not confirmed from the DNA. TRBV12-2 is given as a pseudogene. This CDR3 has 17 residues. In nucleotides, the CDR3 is TGTGCAAGTCGCTTAGCAGGGACTAGCGGGAGGTACAATGAGCAGTTCTTC. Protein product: CASRLAGTSGRYNEQFF.

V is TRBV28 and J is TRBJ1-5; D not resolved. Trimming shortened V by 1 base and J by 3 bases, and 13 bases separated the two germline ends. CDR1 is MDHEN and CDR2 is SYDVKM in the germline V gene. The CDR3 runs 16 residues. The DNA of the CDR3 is TGTGCCAGCAGTTTATTAGCAGAGGCCGCCAATCAGCCCCAGCATTTT. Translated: CASSLLAEAANQPQHF.

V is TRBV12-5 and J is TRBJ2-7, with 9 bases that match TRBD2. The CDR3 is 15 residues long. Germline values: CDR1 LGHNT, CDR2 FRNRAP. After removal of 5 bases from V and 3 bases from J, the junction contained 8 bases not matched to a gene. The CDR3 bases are TGTGCTAGTGGTCCCGTAGCGGGAGTTATCTACGAGCAGTACTTC. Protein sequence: CASGPVAGVIYEQYF.

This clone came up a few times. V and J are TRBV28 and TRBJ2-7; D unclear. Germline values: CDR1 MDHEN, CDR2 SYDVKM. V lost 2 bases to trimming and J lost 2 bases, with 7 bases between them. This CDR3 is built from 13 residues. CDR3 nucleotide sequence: TGTGCCAGCAGTTTACTAGTTGCCTACGAGCAGTACTTC. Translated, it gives CASSLLVAYEQYF.

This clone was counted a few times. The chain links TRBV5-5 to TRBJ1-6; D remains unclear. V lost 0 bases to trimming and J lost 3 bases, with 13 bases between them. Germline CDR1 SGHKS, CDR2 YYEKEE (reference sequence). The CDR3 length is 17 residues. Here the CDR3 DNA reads TGTGCCAGCAGCTTGGAAGCAGGAGGTTTCTATAATTCACCCCTCCACTTT. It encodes CASSLEAGGFYNSPLHF.

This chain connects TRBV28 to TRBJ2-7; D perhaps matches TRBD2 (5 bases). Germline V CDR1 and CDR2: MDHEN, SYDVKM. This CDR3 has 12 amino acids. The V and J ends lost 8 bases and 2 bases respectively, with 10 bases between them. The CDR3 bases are TGTGCCAGCCGGAGCGGACCCTACGAGCAGTACTTC. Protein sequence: CASRSGPYEQYF.

The CDR3 reads CASSLAEGLMADTQYF. DNA for the CDR3: TGTGCCAGCAGCCTAGCCGAGGGACTAATGGCAGATACGCAGTATTTT. The chain combines TRBV11-3 with TRBJ2-3; 7 nucleotides agree with TRBD2. Losses at the gene ends were 5 bases for V and 4 bases for J; bases not matched to a gene: 12. The CDR3 has 16 residues. Looked up from germline, CDR1 is SGHNT and CDR2 is YENEEA.

In nucleotides, the CDR3 is TGTGCCAGCACCCTGAGCTTGGGAGGGGCCAACGTCCTGACTTTC. The encoded protein is CASTLSLGGANVLTF. V is TRBV28 and J is TRBJ2-6; D not certain. Germline CDR1 and CDR2: MDHEN and SYDVKM. With 7 bases removed from V and 4 bases from J, the gap between germline ends came to 14 bases. This CDR3 is 15 amino acids long.

CDR3 loop: CASSAQQGETQYF. The DNA of the CDR3 is TGTGCCAGCAGCGCCCAGCAGGGTGAGACGCAGTATTTT. V gene TRBV6-2 or TRBV6-3 combines with J gene TRBJ2-3, with D maybe TRBD1 (5 bases). V lost 6 bases, J lost 9 bases, and 16 bases lay in between. Germline CDR1 reads MNHEY; CDR2 reads SVGEGT. CDR3 length: 13 residues.

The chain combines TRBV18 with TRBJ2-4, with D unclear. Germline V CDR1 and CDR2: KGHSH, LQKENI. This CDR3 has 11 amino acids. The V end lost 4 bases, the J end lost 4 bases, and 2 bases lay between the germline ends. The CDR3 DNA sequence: TGTGCCAGCTCACTTAAAAACATTCAGTACTTC. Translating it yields CASSLKNIQYF.

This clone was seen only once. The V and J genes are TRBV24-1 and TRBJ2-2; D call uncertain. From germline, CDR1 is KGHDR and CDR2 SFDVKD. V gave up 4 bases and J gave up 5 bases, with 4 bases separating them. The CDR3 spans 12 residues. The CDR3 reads CATSDPTGELFF. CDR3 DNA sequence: TGTGCCACCAGTGACCCGACCGGGGAGCTGTTTTTT.

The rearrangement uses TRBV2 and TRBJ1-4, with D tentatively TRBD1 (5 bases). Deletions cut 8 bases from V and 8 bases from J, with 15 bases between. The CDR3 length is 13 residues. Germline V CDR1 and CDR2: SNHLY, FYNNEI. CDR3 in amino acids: CASCRDHGEKLFF. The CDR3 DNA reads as TGTGCCAGCTGCCGGGACCACGGGGAAAAACTGTTTTTT.

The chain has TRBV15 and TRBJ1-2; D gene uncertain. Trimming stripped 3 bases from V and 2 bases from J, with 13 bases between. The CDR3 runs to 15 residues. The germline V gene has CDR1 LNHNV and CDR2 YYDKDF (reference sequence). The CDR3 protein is CATSSRKSVNYGYTF. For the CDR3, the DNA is TGTGCCACCAGCAGCCGGAAGTCAGTGAACTATGGCTACACCTTC.

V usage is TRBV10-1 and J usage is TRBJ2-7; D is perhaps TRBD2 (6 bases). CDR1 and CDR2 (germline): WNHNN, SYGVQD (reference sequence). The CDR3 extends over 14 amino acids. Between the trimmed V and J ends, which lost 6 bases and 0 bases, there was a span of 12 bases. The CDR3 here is CASRGRDDSYEQYF. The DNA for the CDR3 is TGCGCCAGCAGAGGGCGGGACGACTCCTACGAGCAGTACTTC.

DNA for the CDR3: TGTGCCAGCAGTGACCCCCCTAGCACTGAAGCTTTCTTT. This translates into CASSDPPSTEAFF. The V call is TRBV6-1, the J call TRBJ1-1, with unresolved D. Germline V gives CDR1 MNHNS, CDR2 SASEGT. This CDR3 comprises 13 residues. Trimming removed 3 bases from V and 4 bases from J, with 9 bases in between.

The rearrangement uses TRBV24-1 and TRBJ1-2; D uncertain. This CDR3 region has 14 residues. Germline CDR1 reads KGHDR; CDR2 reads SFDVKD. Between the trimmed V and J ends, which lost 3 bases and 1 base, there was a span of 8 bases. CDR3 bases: TGTGCCACCAGTGATACGAACAGTAACTATGGCTACACCTTC. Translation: CATSDTNSNYGYTF.

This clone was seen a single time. CDR3 amino acids: CASSDEWQQNNEQFF. The DNA for the CDR3 is TGTGCCAGCAGTGACGAGTGGCAGCAGAACAATGAGCAGTTCTTC. The rearrangement joins TRBV6-4 to TRBJ2-1; D not resolved. Germline-derived CDR1 and CDR2 are MRHNA and SNTAGT. The length of the CDR3 is 15 residues. V was cut by 2 bases and J by 5 bases, with 13 bases left in between.

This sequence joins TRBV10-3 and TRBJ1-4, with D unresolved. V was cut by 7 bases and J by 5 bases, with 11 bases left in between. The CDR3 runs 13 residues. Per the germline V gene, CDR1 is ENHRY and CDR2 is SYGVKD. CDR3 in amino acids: CAITKGQNEKLFF. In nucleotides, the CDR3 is TGTGCCATCACTAAGGGCCAAAATGAAAAACTGTTTTTT.

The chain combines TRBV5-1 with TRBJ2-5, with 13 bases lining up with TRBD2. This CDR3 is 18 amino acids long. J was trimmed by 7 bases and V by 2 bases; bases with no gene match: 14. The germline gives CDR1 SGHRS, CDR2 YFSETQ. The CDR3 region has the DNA TGCGCCAGCAGCTTTGAGTACGGGACTAGCGGGAAGTTTGGGACCCAGTACTTC. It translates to CASSFEYGTSGKFGTQYF.

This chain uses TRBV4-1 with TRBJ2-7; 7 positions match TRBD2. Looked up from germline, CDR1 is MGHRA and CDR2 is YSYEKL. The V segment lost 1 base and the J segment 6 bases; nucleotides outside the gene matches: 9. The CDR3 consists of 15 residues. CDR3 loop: CASSQGEGIKGEQYF. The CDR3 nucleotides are TGCGCCAGCAGCCAAGGGGAGGGGATTAAGGGCGAGCAGTACTTC.

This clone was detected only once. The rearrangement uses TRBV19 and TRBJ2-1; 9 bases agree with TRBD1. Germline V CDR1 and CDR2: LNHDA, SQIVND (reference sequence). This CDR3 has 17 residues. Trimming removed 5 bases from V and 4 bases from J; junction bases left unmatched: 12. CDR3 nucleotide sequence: TGTGCCAGTAGTCTCCTCCCCGGGACAGGGATATACAATGAGCAGTTCTTC. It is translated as CASSLLPGTGIYNEQFF.

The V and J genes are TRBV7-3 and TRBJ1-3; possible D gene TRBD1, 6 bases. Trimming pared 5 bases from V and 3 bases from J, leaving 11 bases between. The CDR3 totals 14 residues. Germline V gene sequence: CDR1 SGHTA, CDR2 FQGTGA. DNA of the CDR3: TGTGCCAGCAGCCCTGGAGGGGGTGGAAACACCATATATTTT. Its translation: CASSPGGGGNTIYF.

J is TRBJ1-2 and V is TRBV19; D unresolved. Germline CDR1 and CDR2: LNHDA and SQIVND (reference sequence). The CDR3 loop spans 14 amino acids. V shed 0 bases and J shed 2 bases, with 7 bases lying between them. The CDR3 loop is CASSIDSGNYGYTF. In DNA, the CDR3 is TGTGCCAGTAGTATAGACTCAGGAAACTATGGCTACACCTTC.